Sequencing of this T cell receptor (beta chain) was carried out in a study of T cell responses to AZD1222 COVID-19 vaccine. The study's findings and limits: Reportedly, nearly half of unique spike TCRs recognized epitopes outside B.1.351/B.1.1.7 mutations.

Germline assignment: CDR1 SGHRS and CDR2 YFSETQ. With 3 bases removed from V and 3 bases from J, the gap between germline ends came to 12 bases. This CDR3 comprises 15 residues. About this clone: Antigen: not known.

Assay: immunoSEQ multiplex PCR; the TCRdb copy retains only in-frame clones and omits some. This sample has about 35,000 clones, with about 88% found just once. This receptor was identified in an adult in good health. This chain joins TRBV5-1 and TRBJ1-4, with D maybe TRBD1 (5 bases). The sequenced sample was peripheral blood, obtained on day 0 of AZD1222 vaccination. The CDR3 nucleotides read TGCGCCAGCAGCTCGGACACTCCCCCTAATGAAAAACTGTTTTTT. Translating gives CASSSDTPPNEKLFF.